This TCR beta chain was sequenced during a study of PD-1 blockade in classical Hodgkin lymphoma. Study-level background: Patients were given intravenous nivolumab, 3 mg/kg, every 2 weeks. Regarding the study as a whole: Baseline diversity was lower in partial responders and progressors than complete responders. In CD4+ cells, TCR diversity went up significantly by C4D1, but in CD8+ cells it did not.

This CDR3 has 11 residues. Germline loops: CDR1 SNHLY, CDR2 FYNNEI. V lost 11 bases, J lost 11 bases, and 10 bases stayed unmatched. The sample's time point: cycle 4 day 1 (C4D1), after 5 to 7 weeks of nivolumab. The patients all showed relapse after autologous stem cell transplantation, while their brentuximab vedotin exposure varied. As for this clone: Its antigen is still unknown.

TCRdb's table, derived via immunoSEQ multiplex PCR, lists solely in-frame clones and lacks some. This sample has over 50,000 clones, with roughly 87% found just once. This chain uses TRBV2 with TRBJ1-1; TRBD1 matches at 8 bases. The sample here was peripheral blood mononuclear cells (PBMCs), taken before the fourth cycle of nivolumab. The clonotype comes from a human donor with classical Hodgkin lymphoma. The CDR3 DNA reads TGTGCCGGCGACAGGGGTGAGGAGGCTTTCTTT. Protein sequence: CAGDRGEEAFF.